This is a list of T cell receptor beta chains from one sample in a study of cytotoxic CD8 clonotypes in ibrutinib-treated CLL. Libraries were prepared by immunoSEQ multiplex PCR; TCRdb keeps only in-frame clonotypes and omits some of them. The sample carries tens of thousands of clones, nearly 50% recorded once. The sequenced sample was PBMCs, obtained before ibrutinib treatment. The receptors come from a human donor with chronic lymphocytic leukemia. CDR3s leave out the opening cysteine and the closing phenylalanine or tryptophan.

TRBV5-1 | ASLLDTYYEQY
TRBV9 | ASSVGTDNQPQH
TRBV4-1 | ASSRGGELF
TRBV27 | ASTPRGLVHEQF
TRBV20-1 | SALPYNEQF
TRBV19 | ASSPRTGGNYGYT
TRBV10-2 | ASSQEYSNQPQH
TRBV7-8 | ASSLGGGGSGNTIY
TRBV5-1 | ASSLRGHAGNTIY
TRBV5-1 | ASSLALQGATGELF
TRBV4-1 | ASSESGYQETQY
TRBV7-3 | ASSPGTTTDTQY
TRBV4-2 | ASSQAGTENQPQH
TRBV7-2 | ASSFPGPPGGTQY
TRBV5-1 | ASSKLAGGTDTQY
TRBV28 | ASSLFQAGPLSGGYT
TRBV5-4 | ASSLPGGPQETQY
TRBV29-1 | SVDQGASSYNEQF
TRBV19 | ASSFGSSGNTIY
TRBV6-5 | ASSRGQGGYEQY
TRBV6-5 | ASSYLGTGDYNEQF
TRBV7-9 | ASSALTGFYGYT
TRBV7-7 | ASSLYLGAYEQY
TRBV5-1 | ASSFRLAGDGTDTQY
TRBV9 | ASSVDGGAPGELF
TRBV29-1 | SVRAWGGDGEQF
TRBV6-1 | ASSPTGQETQY
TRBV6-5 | ASSYSSGGAADTQY